The clone carrying this T cell receptor beta chain has more than one count but fewer than ten. V was clipped by 3 bases and J by 7 bases; unmatched bases: 9. The germline gives CDR1 SGHRS, CDR2 YFSETQ. The CDR3 length is 14 residues. TCRdb reanalysed the 5' RACE reads using MiXCR and keeps one entry per CDR3 protein. The table shows about 790,000 distinct CDR3 sequences, with 18% occurring only once. The sample is drawn from a study of identical twins. This same sample was also part of a study on T cells expressing NK-cell markers.

The TCR sequence derives from a woman aged 18-30 years in good health. The sample was PBMCs. The J gene is TRBJ1-1, the V gene TRBV5-1; 7 nucleotides align to TRBD1. In nucleotides, the CDR3 is TGCGCCAGCAGCTCTAACACAGGGGAGAATGAAGCTTTCTTT. Translating it yields CASSSNTGENEAFF.